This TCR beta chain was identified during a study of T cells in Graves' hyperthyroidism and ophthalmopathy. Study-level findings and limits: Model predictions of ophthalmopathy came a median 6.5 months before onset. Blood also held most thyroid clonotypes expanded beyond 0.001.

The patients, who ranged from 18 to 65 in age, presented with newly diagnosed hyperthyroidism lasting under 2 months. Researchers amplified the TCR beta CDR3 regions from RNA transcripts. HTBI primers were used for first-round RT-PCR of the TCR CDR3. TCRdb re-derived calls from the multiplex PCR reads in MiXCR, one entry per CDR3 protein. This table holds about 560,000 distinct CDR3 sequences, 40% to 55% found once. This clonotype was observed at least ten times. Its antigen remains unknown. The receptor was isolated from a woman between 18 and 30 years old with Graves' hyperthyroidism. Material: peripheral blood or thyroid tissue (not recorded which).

CDR3: CSARDTSLPQHF. CDR3 DNA: TGCAGTGCTAGGGACACGTCGTTACCCCAGCATTTT. The V call is TRBV20-1, the J call TRBJ1-5; possible D gene TRBD1, 5 bases. Between the trimmed V and J ends, which lost 3 bases and 10 bases, there was a span of 13 bases. Germline assignment: CDR1 DFQATT and CDR2 SNEGSKA (reference sequence). The CDR3 extends over 12 amino acids.